These 20 T cell receptor beta chains originate from one sample sequenced in a study of cytomegalovirus exposure and HLA in healthy donors. The primer mix had 60 Vbeta and 13 Jbeta primers. Libraries were prepared by immunoSEQ multiplex PCR; TCRdb keeps only in-frame clonotypes and omits some of them. This table lists approximately 50,000 clones. Input material: PBMCs. All receptors derive from a female donor in good health and CMV-seronegative.

Points on this clone: The junction departs from the called germline gene at one end, perhaps through a read error. The chain employs TRBV7-9 and TRBJ1-1, with D possibly being TRBD1 (6 bases). The CDR3 covers 13 residues. CDR1 is SEHNR, CDR2 FQNEAQ, per germline (reference sequence). Here the CDR3 reads CASSFNRDTEAFF. Here the CDR3 DNA reads TGTGCCAGCAGCTTCAACCGGGACACCGAAGCTTTCTTT.

This chain uses TRBV7-2 with TRBJ2-7; D is uncertain. The CDR3 sequence is 15 residues long. Germline CDR1 and CDR2: SGHTA and FQGNSA. V gave up 2 bases and J gave up 5 bases, with 16 bases separating them. The CDR3 coding sequence is TGTGCCAGCAGCTTAAGAGGCACCCCTCGAGACGAGCAGTACTTC. This sequence encodes CASSLRGTPRDEQYF.

This rearrangement joins TRBV9 to TRBJ2-5; a possible D gene is TRBD1 (5 bases). Germline V CDR1 and CDR2: SGDLS, YYNGEE. Trimming left V 0 bases short and J 1 base short, with 19 bases between. The CDR3 has 18 amino acids. CDR3 amino acids: CASSVAGVAGNFQETQYF. The CDR3 DNA reads as TGTGCCAGCAGCGTAGCTGGTGTGGCAGGGAATTTCCAAGAGACCCAGTACTTC.

This chain's CDR3 is CAWSDQLNTEAFF. The CDR3 DNA reads TGTGCCTGGAGTGATCAGTTGAACACTGAAGCTTTCTTT. The chain recombines TRBV30 with TRBJ1-1, with D hard to call. The V gene lost 1 base and the J gene lost 0 bases, with 6 bases spanning the gap. Germline V gene sequence: CDR1 GTSNPN, CDR2 SVGIG (reference sequence). This CDR3 contains 13 residues.

The CDR3 nucleotides are TGTGCCTGGAGCGGGGGGTGGGATCAGCCCCAGCATTTT. Protein product: CAWSGGWDQPQHF. The chain carries TRBV30 and TRBJ1-5; D possibly corresponds to TRBD1 (5 bases). Trimming took 3 bases from V and 5 from J, leaving 11 bases between them. Germline lookup yields CDR1 GTSNPN and CDR2 SVGIG (reference sequence). The CDR3 spans 13 residues.

J is TRBJ2-1 and V is TRBV5-1; tentatively, D is TRBD1 (6 bases). V was cut by 2 bases and J by 6 bases, with 6 bases left in between. The germline V gene encodes CDR1 SGHRS and CDR2 YFSETQ. The CDR3 loop spans 12 amino acids. CDR3 region: CASSLQGNEQFF. CDR3 nucleotides: TGCGCCAGCAGCTTACAGGGCAATGAGCAGTTCTTC.

The rearrangement links TRBV4-3 to TRBJ1-1, with 9 positions matching TRBD1. CDR1 and CDR2 from the germline V gene are LGHNA and YSLEER. The J segment lost 3 bases and the V segment lost 1 base, leaving 9 bases of the junction unmatched. The CDR3 sequence is 17 residues long. CDR3 loop: CASSQGPGTGRDTEAFF. The CDR3, as DNA: TGCGCCAGCAGCCAAGGTCCGGGGACAGGGCGAGACACTGAAGCTTTCTTT.

The CDR3 spells CASSPAGTPYEQYF. For the CDR3, the DNA is TGCGCCAGCAGCCCAGCCGGGACACCCTACGAGCAGTACTTC. The chain employs TRBV5-1 and TRBJ2-7; TRBD1 might be the D (6 bases). The V gene's germline CDR1 is SGHRS and CDR2 YFSETQ. V shed 4 bases and J shed 2 bases, with 13 bases lying between them. The CDR3 is 14 residues long. The whole variable domain, filled in from reference TRBV5-1 and TRBJ2-7, reads KAGVTQTPRYLIKTRGQQVTLSCSPISGHRSVSWYQQTPGQGLQFLFEYFSETQRNKGNFPGRFSGRQFSNSRSEMNVSTLELGDSALYLCASSPAGTPYEQYFGPGTRLTVT.

This chain joins TRBV5-1 and TRBJ1-4; no clear D gene. The CDR3 sequence is 13 residues long. V was pared by 0 bases and J by 8 bases, with 8 bases between. Germline V lookup: CDR1 SGHRS, CDR2 YFSETQ. The CDR3 nucleotides read TGCGCCAGCAGCTTGGAGGGAGTCGAAAAACTGTTTTTT. Translation: CASSLEGVEKLFF.

This sequence joins TRBV19 and TRBJ1-2; 9 bases are a match to TRBD1. The CDR3 loop spans 15 amino acids. The germline V gene encodes CDR1 LNHDA and CDR2 SQIVND (reference sequence). V was pared by 3 bases and J by 7 bases, with 9 bases of the junction left unmatched. This CDR3 is CASSIGDRARSGYTF. CDR3 sequence (DNA): TGTGCCAGTAGTATTGGGGACAGGGCTAGAAGTGGCTACACCTTC.

J is TRBJ1-6 and V is TRBV4-3, with D possibly TRBD1 on 5 matching bases. V was pared by 1 base and J by 12 bases, with 10 bases between. This CDR3 is 13 amino acids long. Per germline, CDR1 LGHNA and CDR2 YSLEER. The CDR3 loop reads CASSQGFGGPLHF. CDR3 nucleotides: TGCGCCAGCAGCCAAGGGTTCGGGGGACCCCTCCACTTT.

The rearrangement uses TRBV5-4 and TRBJ2-2; D perhaps matches TRBD1 (5 bases). The germline V gene has CDR1 SGHNT and CDR2 YYREEE (reference sequence). Trimming took off 2 bases at V and 5 bases at J, with 16 bases between the two ends. CDR3 size: 16 residues. The CDR3, as DNA: TGTGCCAGCAGCTTAATTGGCAGGGAAAGGACCGGGGAGCTGTTTTTT. It yields the protein CASSLIGRERTGELFF.

The genes are TRBV5-1 and TRBJ2-7; D is unclear. The CDR3 runs 15 residues. Deletions cut 0 bases from V and 5 bases from J, with 15 bases between. The germline CDR1 and CDR2 sequences are SGHRS and YFSETQ. In nucleotides, the CDR3 is TGCGCCAGCAGCTTGGGGCGTGCAGAAACTAACGAGCAGTACTTC. It translates to CASSLGRAETNEQYF.

This sequence joins TRBV4-1 and TRBJ1-3; D gene ambiguous. Germline V lookup: CDR1 MGHRA, CDR2 YSYEKL. V gave up 4 bases and J gave up 0 bases, with 10 bases separating them. The CDR3 consists of 15 residues. CDR3 nucleotide sequence: TGCGCCAGCAGCCCCTTCCGGGGCTCTGGAAACACCATATATTTT. It is translated as CASSPFRGSGNTIYF.

The chain links TRBV19 to TRBJ2-6; D call uncertain. The CDR3 extends over 14 amino acids. V lost 7 bases, J lost 0 bases, and 7 bases lay in between. The V gene's germline CDR1 is LNHDA and CDR2 SQIVND (reference sequence). CDR3 nucleotide sequence: TGTGCCAGTACCCGTAACTCTGGGGCCAACGTCCTGACTTTC. Protein: CASTRNSGANVLTF.

The genes are TRBV5-1 and TRBJ1-2; no clear D gene. CDR1 and CDR2 from the germline V gene are SGHRS and YFSETQ. The CDR3 is 12 amino acids. V lost 0 bases and J lost 7, with 7 bases in between. CDR3: CASSLGYSGYTF. CDR3 DNA: TGCGCCAGCAGCTTGGGTTATTCTGGCTACACCTTC.

V gene TRBV5-6 combines with J gene TRBJ2-3; 7 nucleotides agree with TRBD2. This CDR3 has 16 residues. Germline V CDR1 and CDR2: SGHDT, YYEEEE. V trimming: 6 bases; J trimming: 0 bases; junction bases outside the gene matches: 10. CDR3 region: CASTPVRLASTDTQYF. Written as DNA, the CDR3 is TGTGCCAGCACACCCGTTCGACTAGCTAGCACAGATACGCAGTATTTT.

The chain joins TRBV9 to TRBJ2-3; 11 bases match TRBD2. Germline CDR1 reads SGDLS; CDR2 reads YYNGEE. The CDR3 is 18 amino acids. V was pared by 3 bases and J by 2 bases, with 11 bases of the junction left unmatched. The DNA for the CDR3 is TGTGCCAGCAGCGGACTAAGTAGCGGGAGGGGAAACACAGATACGCAGTATTTT. It is translated as CASSGLSSGRGNTDTQYF.

The genes are TRBV9 and TRBJ1-1, with a possible D match to TRBD1 (6 bases). Germline V gene lookup returns CDR1 SGDLS and CDR2 YYNGEE. The V end was cut by 2 bases, the J end by 1 base, with 12 bases between. CDR3 length: 15 residues. The CDR3 nucleotides are TGTGCCAGCAGCGTCACCGGGACACAGAACACTGAAGCTTTCTTT. Encoded protein: CASSVTGTQNTEAFF.

The rearrangement links TRBV4-2 to TRBJ2-7; D is undetermined. Trimming shortened V by 1 base and J by 6 bases, and 13 bases separated the two germline ends. This CDR3 contains 14 residues. Germline V lookup: CDR1 LGHNA, CDR2 YNFKEQ. The CDR3 sequence: CASSQAPVRCEQYF. CDR3 nucleotides: TGTGCCAGCAGCCAAGCGCCAGTGCGGTGCGAGCAGTACTTC.